The source of this TCR beta chain is a study of T cell responses to AZD1222 COVID-19 vaccine. Broader study findings: Only a handful of people who got AZD1222 tested seropositive at baseline. The donor cohort was predominantly white British with a female majority, and clonal diversity may have been underestimated. It was only after the peak T cell response that any repertoires were sampled. Reportedly, nearly half of unique spike TCRs recognized epitopes outside B.1.351/B.1.1.7 mutations.

In the case of this clone: Its antigen is not known.

Sequencing was performed with immunoSEQ multiplex PCR; in TCRdb, only in-frame clones are kept and a portion is missing. This table has roughly 160,000 clones, 75% to 90% appearing once. The TCR was taken from an adult in good health. Source: peripheral blood, taken on day 0 of AZD1222 vaccination.

This CDR3 is CATGQGDTGELFF. For the CDR3, the DNA is TGTGCGACCGGACAGGGGGACACCGGGGAGCTGTTTTTT. This chain joins TRBV25-1 and TRBJ2-2; 10 nucleotides match TRBD1. The CDR3 has 13 residues. Looked up from germline, CDR1 is MGHDK and CDR2 is SYGVNS.